Each of the 13 T cell receptor beta chains below was sequenced from the same sample in a study of T cell responses to AZD1222 COVID-19 vaccine. Libraries were prepared by immunoSEQ multiplex PCR; TCRdb keeps only in-frame clonotypes and omits some of them. This table holds more than 150,000 clones, 90% found once. The specimen was peripheral blood, collected 28 days after the second AZD1222 dose. The receptors originated from an adult who received the AZD1222 COVID-19 vaccine.

This clone was seen a few times. The gene calls are TRBV29-1 and TRBJ1-1; 10 bases line up with TRBD1. CDR3 length equals 12 residues. V dropped 4 bases and J dropped 7; count of bases not matched to a gene: 3. Per germline, CDR1 SQVTM and CDR2 ANQGSEA. The CDR3 sequence is CSVGDRGREAFF. CDR3 nucleotide sequence: TGCAGCGTTGGGGACAGGGGACGTGAAGCTTTCTTT.

The chain employs TRBV7-2 and TRBJ2-1; D remains unclear. This CDR3 is 17 amino acids long. Per the germline V gene, CDR1 is SGHTA and CDR2 is FQGNSA. Trimming took 5 bases from V and 0 from J, leaving 17 bases between them. The CDR3, as DNA: TGTGCCAGCAGCCCGATCGGGTTGCCGAGCTCCTACAATGAGCAGTTCTTC. It translates to CASSPIGLPSSYNEQFF.

This chain uses TRBV2 with TRBJ1-2; D is possibly TRBD1 (6 bases). There are 13 residues in the CDR3. Germline V gene data show CDR1 as SNHLY and CDR2 as FYNNEI. Deletions cut 5 bases from V and 4 bases from J, with 11 bases between. The CDR3 loop reads CASSPVRGYGYTF. Here the CDR3 DNA reads TGTGCCAGCAGTCCGGTCAGGGGCTATGGCTACACCTTC.

This chain joins TRBV6-1 and TRBJ2-1; D not resolved. Germline loops: CDR1 MNHNS, CDR2 SASEGT. V lost 3 bases and J lost 8, with 5 bases in between. The CDR3 totals 11 residues. The CDR3 sequence is CASSDSYEQFF. The DNA of the CDR3 is TGTGCCAGCAGTGATAGCTATGAGCAGTTCTTC.

This clone was detected only a few times. The gene calls are TRBV10-2 and TRBJ2-7; unclear D gene. V lost 4 bases to trimming and J lost 6 bases, with 19 bases between them. Germline CDR1 reads WSHSY; CDR2 reads SAAADI. This CDR3 region has 15 residues. The CDR3 DNA follows: TGCGCCAGCAGTGCGAAGGACCCCAGATATGGCGAGCAGTACTTC. It translates to CASSAKDPRYGEQYF.

This chain joins TRBV5-1 and TRBJ1-1; 9 positions agree with TRBD1. With V trimmed by 7 bases and J by 4 bases, 17 bases remained unmatched. Germline values: CDR1 SGHRS, CDR2 YFSETQ. This CDR3 spans 17 amino acids. CDR3 coding DNA: TGCGCCAGCTCCCCCCCGGGACAGGGAAGGAGGGGCACTGAAGCTTTCTTT. Protein product: CASSPPGQGRRGTEAFF.

The CDR3 spells CASSSSNGGYGYTF. The CDR3 DNA sequence: TGTGCCAGCAGCTCGTCTAATGGGGGTTATGGCTACACCTTC. The chain is built from TRBV7-9 and TRBJ1-2; D perhaps matches TRBD1 (5 bases). Looked up from germline, CDR1 is SEHNR and CDR2 is FQNEAQ (reference sequence). The CDR3 is 14 residues long. V lost 4 bases and J 5 bases, leaving 14 bases between the germline ends.

CDR3 loop: CASIASLTNTGELFF. The DNA for the CDR3 is TGTGCCAGCATTGCTAGCCTGACGAACACCGGGGAGCTGTTTTTT. The rearrangement uses TRBV2 and TRBJ2-2, with a possible D match to TRBD2 (5 bases). Germline V CDR1 and CDR2: SNHLY, FYNNEI. CDR3 length: 15 residues. V gave up 7 bases and J gave up 0 bases, with 12 bases separating them.

The chain employs TRBV24-1 and TRBJ1-1; D is unresolved. Trimming pared 4 bases from V and 7 bases from J, leaving 9 bases between. Germline V gives CDR1 KGHDR, CDR2 SFDVKD. The CDR3 runs 12 residues. As DNA, the CDR3 is TGTGCCACCAGTGACCCGGCCAGTGAAGCTTTCTTT. Translating it yields CATSDPASEAFF.

This clone was recorded only once. V and J are TRBV28 and TRBJ1-3, with D maybe TRBD1 (5 bases). The germline V and J ends were trimmed by 4 bases and 0 bases, with 10 bases remaining between them. In germline, CDR1 is MDHEN, CDR2 SYDVKM. The CDR3 loop spans 15 amino acids. The CDR3 region has the DNA TGTGCCAGCAGTTCTCAGGGTTACTCTGGAAACACCATATATTTT. Amino acids: CASSSQGYSGNTIYF.

The chain links TRBV11-2 to TRBJ2-5; the D gene is possibly TRBD2 (7 bases). V lost 1 base, J lost 5 bases, and 11 bases lay in between. Germline V gives CDR1 SGHAT, CDR2 FQNNGV. The CDR3 totals 14 residues. The CDR3 reads CASSLVGGRETQYF. CDR3 in DNA: TGTGCCAGCAGCTTAGTGGGGGGGCGGGAGACCCAGTACTTC.

This sequence joins TRBV4-1 and TRBJ2-7; TRBD2 matches 8 bases. CDR3 length: 15 amino acids. V shed 1 base and J 0 bases; nucleotides not matched to a gene: 2. Germline CDR1 is MGHRA and CDR2 is YSYEKL. The CDR3 spells CASSQVAGISYEQYF. CDR3 nucleotides: TGCGCCAGCAGCCAAGTAGCGGGGATCTCCTACGAGCAGTACTTC.

This clone appeared once. The chain recombines TRBV5-4 with TRBJ2-1, with 13 bases that match TRBD2. V trimming: 4 bases; J trimming: 8 bases; junction bases outside the gene matches: 6. Germline values: CDR1 SGHNT, CDR2 YYREEE (reference sequence). This CDR3 is 15 amino acids long. This CDR3 reads CASSQGLAGSDEQFF. CDR3 nucleotides: TGTGCCAGCAGCCAGGGACTAGCGGGATCCGATGAGCAGTTCTTC.